Listed here is a single TCR beta chain. This entry belongs to a study of early T cells in non-severe SARS-CoV-2 infection. Study information: Bulk RNA taken from unsorted whole blood was sequenced, leaving chains unpaired.

CDR1 SGHTA and CDR2 FQGNSA come from the germline V gene. This CDR3 comprises 14 residues. The trim removed 5 bases at V and 6 bases at J, leaving 4 bases unmatched. TCRdb re-called the 5' RACE reads with MiXCR, one entry per CDR3 protein. The sample contains roughly 90,000 distinct CDR3 sequences, less than 15% of which appear only once. J is TRBJ2-5 and V is TRBV7-2; 12 positions agree with TRBD2. The TCR originated in an adult who was a healthcare worker with PCR-confirmed SARS-CoV-2 infection or an uninfected control (not recorded which). Sequences were obtained from whole blood. The CDR3 sequence: CASSASGGAQTQYF. The CDR3 nucleotides read TGTGCCAGCAGCGCTAGCGGGGGGGCGCAGACCCAGTACTTC.